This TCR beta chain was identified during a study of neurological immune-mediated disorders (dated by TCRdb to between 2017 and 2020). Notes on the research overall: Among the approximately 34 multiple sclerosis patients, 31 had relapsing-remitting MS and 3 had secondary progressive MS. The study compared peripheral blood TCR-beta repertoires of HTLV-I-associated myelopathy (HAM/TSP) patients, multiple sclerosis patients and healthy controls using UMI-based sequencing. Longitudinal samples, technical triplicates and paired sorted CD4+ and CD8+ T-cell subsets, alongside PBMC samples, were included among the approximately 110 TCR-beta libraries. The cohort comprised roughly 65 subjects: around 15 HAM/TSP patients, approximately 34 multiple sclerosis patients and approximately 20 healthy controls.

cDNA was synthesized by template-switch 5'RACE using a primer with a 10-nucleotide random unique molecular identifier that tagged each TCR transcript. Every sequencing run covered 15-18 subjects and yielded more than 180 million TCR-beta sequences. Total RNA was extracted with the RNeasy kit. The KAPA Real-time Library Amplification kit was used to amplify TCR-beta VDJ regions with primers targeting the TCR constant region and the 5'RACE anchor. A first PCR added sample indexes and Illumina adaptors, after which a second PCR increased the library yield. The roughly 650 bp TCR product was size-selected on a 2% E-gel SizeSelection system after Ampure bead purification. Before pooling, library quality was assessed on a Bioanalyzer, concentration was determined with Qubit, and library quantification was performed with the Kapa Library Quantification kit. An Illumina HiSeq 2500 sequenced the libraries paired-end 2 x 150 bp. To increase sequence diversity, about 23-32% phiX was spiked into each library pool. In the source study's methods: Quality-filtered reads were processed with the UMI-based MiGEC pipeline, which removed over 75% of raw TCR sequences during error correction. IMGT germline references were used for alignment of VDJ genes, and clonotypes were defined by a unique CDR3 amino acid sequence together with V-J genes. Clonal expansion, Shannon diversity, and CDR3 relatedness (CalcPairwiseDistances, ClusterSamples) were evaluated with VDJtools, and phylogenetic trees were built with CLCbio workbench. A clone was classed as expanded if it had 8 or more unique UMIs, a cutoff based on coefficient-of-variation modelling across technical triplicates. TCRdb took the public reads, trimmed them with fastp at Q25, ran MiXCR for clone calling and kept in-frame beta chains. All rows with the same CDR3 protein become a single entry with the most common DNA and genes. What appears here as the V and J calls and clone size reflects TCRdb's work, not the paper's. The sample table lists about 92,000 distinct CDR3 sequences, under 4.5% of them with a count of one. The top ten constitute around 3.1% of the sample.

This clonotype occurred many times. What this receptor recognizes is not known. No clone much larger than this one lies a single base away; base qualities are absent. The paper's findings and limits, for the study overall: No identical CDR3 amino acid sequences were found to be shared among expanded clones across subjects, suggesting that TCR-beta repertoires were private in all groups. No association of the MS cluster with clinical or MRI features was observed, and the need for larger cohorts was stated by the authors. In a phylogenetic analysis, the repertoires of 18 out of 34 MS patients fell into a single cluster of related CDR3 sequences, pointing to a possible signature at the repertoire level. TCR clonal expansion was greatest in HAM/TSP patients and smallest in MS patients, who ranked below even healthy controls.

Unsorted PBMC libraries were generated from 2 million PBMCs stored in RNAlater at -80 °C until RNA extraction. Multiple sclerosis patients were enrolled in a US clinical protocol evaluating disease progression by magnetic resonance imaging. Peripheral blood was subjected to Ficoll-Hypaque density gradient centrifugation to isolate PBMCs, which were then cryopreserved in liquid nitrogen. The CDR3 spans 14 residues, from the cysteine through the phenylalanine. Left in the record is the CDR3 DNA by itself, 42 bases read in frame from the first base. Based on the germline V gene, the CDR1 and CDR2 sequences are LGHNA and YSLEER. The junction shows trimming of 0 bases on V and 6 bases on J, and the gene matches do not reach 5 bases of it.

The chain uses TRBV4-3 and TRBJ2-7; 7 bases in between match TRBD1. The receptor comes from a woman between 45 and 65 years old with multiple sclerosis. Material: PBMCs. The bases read TGCGCCAGCAGCCAAGAATGGGGACAGTCCGAGCAGTACTTC. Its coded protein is CASSQEWGQSEQYF.